This TCR beta chain is drawn from a study of regulatory T cells in long-lasting Graves disease. HTBI primers from iRepertoire and Arm-PCR of CDR3 regions yielded the TCR beta libraries. TCRdb redid the calling of the multiplex PCR reads with MiXCR, one entry per CDR3 protein. The sample yields 440,000 or so distinct CDR3 sequences, over 15% seen once. This clonotype was picked up many times. This sample's time point: newly diagnosed GD, antithyroid drugs for less than 3 months. PBMC-extracted RNA yielded the TCR library. The ends were cut back, 4 bases at V and 5 bases at J, with 9 bases in the middle. The CDR3 is 13 residues long. Germline-derived CDR1 and CDR2 are KGHSH and LQKENI. This sample also appeared in a second study, on T cells in Graves' hyperthyroidism and ophthalmopathy. As that report states: TCR CDR3 regions were first amplified by RT-PCR with HTBI primers.

The sequence was collected from a woman aged 25-40 years with Graves disease. The chain has TRBV18 and TRBJ1-5; no reliable D call. This sample comprised peripheral blood mononuclear cells (PBMCs), obtained at new diagnosis, from a patient treated with antithyroid drugs. CDR3 in amino acids: CASSLAEDQPQHF. The CDR3 coding sequence is TGTGCCAGCTCACTCGCAGAAGATCAGCCCCAGCATTTT. Based on the CDR3 plus reference TRBV18 and TRBJ1-5, the full variable domain is NAGVMQNPRHLVRRRGQEARLRCSPMKGHSHVYWYRQLPEEGLKFMVYLQKENIIDESGMPKERFSAEFPKEGPSILRIQQVVRGDSAAYFCASSLAEDQPQHFGDGTRLSIL.